This passage covers 12 T cell receptor beta chains from one sample sequenced in a study of blood T cell repertoires in COVID-19. Assay: immunoSEQ multiplex PCR; the TCRdb copy retains only in-frame clones and omits some. The sample lists roughly 200,000 clones; around 82% were seen once. Sequencing was performed on PBMCs or T cells enriched from blood (not recorded which). The receptors originated from an older woman with acute COVID-19.

This chain uses TRBV19 with TRBJ2-7, with 8 bases matching TRBD1. The V and J ends lost 5 bases and 3 bases, in that order; junction bases with no gene match: 6. Per the germline V gene, CDR1 is LNHDA and CDR2 is SQIVND (reference sequence). The CDR3 spans 14 residues. DNA for the CDR3: TGTGCCAGTAGTGTGACAGGGGTAGTCTACGAGCAGTACTTC. Protein product: CASSVTGVVYEQYF.

The chain joins TRBV4-1 to TRBJ2-2; TRBD2 aligns across 8 bases. CDR1 MGHRA and CDR2 YSYEKL come from the germline V gene. The CDR3 sequence is 18 residues long. V lost 1 base, J lost 0 bases, and 7 bases stayed unmatched. The CDR3 loop reads CASSQGSSGDANTGELFF. CDR3 in DNA: TGCGCCAGCAGCCAAGGAAGTAGCGGGGACGCGAACACCGGGGAGCTGTTTTTT.

The chain recombines TRBV7-8 with TRBJ1-3; perhaps TRBD1 as D (5 bases). With 1 base removed from V and 0 bases from J, the gap between germline ends came to 10 bases. Germline V CDR1 and CDR2: SGHVS, FQNEAQ. The CDR3 runs 16 residues. CDR3 residues: CASSLVRGNSGNTIYF. The CDR3 bases are TGTGCCAGCAGCTTAGTCCGGGGGAACTCTGGAAACACCATATATTTT.

In this sample, this clone turned up a few times. The chain carries TRBV5-1 and TRBJ1-5; 7 nucleotides align to TRBD1. V was clipped by 4 bases and J by 4 bases; unmatched bases: 5. The CDR3 runs to 14 residues. Looked up from germline, CDR1 is SGHRS and CDR2 is YFSETQ. CDR3 sequence: CASSPGQQNQPQHF. DNA for the CDR3: TGCGCCAGCAGCCCGGGACAGCAAAATCAGCCCCAGCATTTT.

This chain links TRBV7-6 with TRBJ2-1; the match to TRBD2 covers 12 bases. Germline CDR1 and CDR2: SGHVS and FNYEAQ. V gave up 3 bases and J gave up 6 bases; unmatched junction bases: 9. The CDR3 runs to 17 residues. The CDR3 reads CASSFSPTSGRSNEQFF. The CDR3 coding sequence is TGTGCCAGCAGCTTTAGCCCGACTAGCGGGAGATCCAATGAGCAGTTCTTC. Full variable domain (missing parts from reference TRBV7-6 and TRBJ2-1): GAGVSQSPRYKVTKRGQDVALRCDPISGHVSLYWYRQALGQGPEFLTYFNYEAQQDKSGLPNDRFSAERPEGSISTLTIQRTEQRDSAMYRCASSFSPTSGRSNEQFFGPGTRLTVL.

This clone was counted only a few times. The chain links TRBV20-1 to TRBJ1-6; D gene uncertain. Germline CDR1 and CDR2: DFQATT and SNEGSKA (reference sequence). This CDR3 contains 13 residues. The V end was cut by 3 bases, the J end by 7 bases, with 10 bases between. The DNA for the CDR3 is TGCAGTGCTAGTGGAGGGATGAATTCACCCCTCCACTTT. Its protein is CSASGGMNSPLHF.

This clone was observed a single time. The V call is TRBV5-1, the J call TRBJ1-3; no clear D. The CDR3 has 14 amino acids. Trimming took 0 bases from V and 0 from J, leaving 4 bases between them. The germline V gene has CDR1 SGHRS and CDR2 YFSETQ. The DNA of the CDR3 is TGCGCCAGCAGCTTGGGCAGCTCTGGAAACACCATATATTTT. Residues: CASSLGSSGNTIYF.

The V call is TRBV28, the J call TRBJ2-7; 7 bases map to TRBD2. This CDR3 is 12 amino acids long. CDR1 is MDHEN, CDR2 SYDVKM, per germline. The ends lost 8 bases at V and 7 bases at J; junction bases unmatched: 8. The CDR3 sequence: CASGRGDWEQYV. The CDR3 coding sequence is TGTGCCAGCGGGAGGGGCGACTGGGAGCAGTACGTC.

The chain has TRBV9 and TRBJ2-1; TRBD2 is a possible D gene (5 bases). CDR3 length: 17 amino acids. Germline V lookup: CDR1 SGDLS, CDR2 YYNGEE. Trimming removed 4 bases at V and 0 bases at J, with 17 bases between. The DNA for the CDR3 is TGTGCCAGCAGCAACTCGAGGGTCCAAAGCTCCTACAATGAGCAGTTCTTC. Protein product: CASSNSRVQSSYNEQFF.

The rearrangement links TRBV6-6 to TRBJ1-2; 8 bases agree with TRBD1. Germline trimming cut 6 bases from V and 0 bases from J; bases unmatched to any gene: 6. The CDR3 covers 15 residues. Germline CDR1 is MNHNY and CDR2 is SVGAGI (reference sequence). CDR3 DNA sequence: TGTGCCAGCAGACCGGGGACAGGAGCTAACTATGGCTACACCTTC. Translation gives CASRPGTGANYGYTF.

The gene calls are TRBV3-1 (or the pseudogene TRBV3-2) and TRBJ2-5, with D uncertain. This CDR3 comprises 15 residues. Germline CDR1 reads LGHDT; CDR2 reads YNNKEL (reference sequence). V lost 1 base and J 4 bases, leaving 13 bases between the germline ends. The chain's CDR3 is CASSQVSDRRETQYF. Here the CDR3 DNA reads TGTGCCAGCAGCCAAGTTTCGGATAGGAGAGAGACCCAGTACTTC.

The chain employs TRBV27 and TRBJ2-7; 8 positions match TRBD1. V lost 6 bases, J lost 6 bases, and 10 bases stayed unmatched. CDR1 is MNHEY and CDR2 is SMNVEV in the germline V gene (reference sequence). CDR3 size: 14 residues. The CDR3 bases are TGTGCCAGCAGGCCACACAGGGGGAAGAGCGAGCAGTACGTC. Translating it yields CASRPHRGKSEQYV.